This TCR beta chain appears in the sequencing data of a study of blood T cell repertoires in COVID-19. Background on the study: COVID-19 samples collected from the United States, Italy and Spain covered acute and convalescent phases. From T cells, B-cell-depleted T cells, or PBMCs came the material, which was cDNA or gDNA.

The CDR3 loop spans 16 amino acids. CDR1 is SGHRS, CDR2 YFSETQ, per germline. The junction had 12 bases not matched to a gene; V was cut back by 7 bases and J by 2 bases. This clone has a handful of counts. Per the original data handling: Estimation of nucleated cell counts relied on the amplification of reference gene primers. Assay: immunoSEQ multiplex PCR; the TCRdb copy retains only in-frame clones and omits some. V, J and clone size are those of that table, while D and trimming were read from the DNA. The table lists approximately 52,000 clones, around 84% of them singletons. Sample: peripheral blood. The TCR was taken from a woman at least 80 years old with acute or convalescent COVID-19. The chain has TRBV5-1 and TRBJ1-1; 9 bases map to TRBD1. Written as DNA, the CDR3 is TGCGCCAGCGACTCCACCCGGGACAGGGACAACACTGAAGCTTTCTTT. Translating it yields CASDSTRDRDNTEAFF.